Below are 4 T cell receptor beta chains sequenced from a single sample in a study of neurological immune-mediated disorders. TCRdb reprocessed the 5' RACE reads via MiXCR and lists one record per CDR3 protein. There are about 84,000 distinct CDR3 sequences in the sample; approximately 10% occur only once, and about 1.8% lies in the top ten. The sequencing input was PBMCs. These receptors all come from a man aged 35-49 years in good health.

This clonotype was counted ten times or more. The rearrangement uses TRBV28 and TRBJ2-4; TRBD2 agrees at 11 bases. This CDR3 has 15 residues. The germline gives CDR1 MDHEN, CDR2 SYDVKM. J lost 5 bases, V lost 7 bases, and 7 bases had no gene match. CDR3 loop: CASTVAGGGENIQYF. The CDR3 DNA reads TGTGCCAGCACCGTAGCGGGAGGGGGGGAAAACATTCAGTACTTC.

The sample holds many counts of this clonotype. This chain links TRBV4-2 with TRBJ2-1, with 11 positions matching TRBD2. CDR3 size: 15 residues. Germline values: CDR1 LGHNA, CDR2 YNFKEQ. Trimming took 8 bases from V and 0 from J; bases not matched to a gene: 3. The CDR3 DNA reads TGTGCCAGCCTGGGGACTAGCGGCTCCTACAATGAGCAGTTCTTC. This translates into CASLGTSGSYNEQFF.

In its sample, this clonotype was seen many times. The chain links TRBV5-1 to TRBJ2-7; 9 bases agree with TRBD1. The CDR3 sequence is 14 residues long. The germline gives CDR1 SGHRS, CDR2 YFSETQ. J was trimmed by 3 bases and V by 4 bases; bases with no gene match: 5. The CDR3 loop reads CASSLGTGNYEQYF. The CDR3 DNA reads as TGCGCCAGCAGCCTTGGGACAGGGAACTACGAGCAGTACTTC.

Many counts were recorded for this clonotype. Here the CDR3 DNA reads TGTGCCAGCTCGCTTAGCGGGATAACGGGTCCAGACGGGGAGCTGTTTTTT. This sequence encodes CASSLSGITGPDGELFF. This chain connects TRBV6-4 to TRBJ2-2; TRBD2 aligns across 8 bases. There are 17 residues in the CDR3. Germline V gene data show CDR1 as MRHNA and CDR2 as SNTAGT. The V segment lost 8 bases and the J segment 7 bases; nucleotides outside the gene matches: 18.